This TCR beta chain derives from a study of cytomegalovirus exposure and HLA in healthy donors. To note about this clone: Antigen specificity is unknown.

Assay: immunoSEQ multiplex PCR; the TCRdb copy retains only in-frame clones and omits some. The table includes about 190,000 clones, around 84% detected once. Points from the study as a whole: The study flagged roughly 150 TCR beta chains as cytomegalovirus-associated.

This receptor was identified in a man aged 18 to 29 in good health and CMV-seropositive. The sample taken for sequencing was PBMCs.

DNA of the CDR3: TGCGCCAGCAGCTTGGTTAGCGCTACGAGCTCCTACAATGAGCAGTTCTTC. Protein product: CASSLVSATSSYNEQFF. V usage is TRBV5-1 and J usage is TRBJ2-1, with a possible D match to TRBD2 (5 bases). The CDR3 is 17 residues long. Trimming took 0 bases from V and 0 from J, leaving 13 bases between them. Germline CDR1 reads SGHRS; CDR2 reads YFSETQ.